This T cell receptor (beta chain) is from a study of cytomegalovirus exposure and HLA in healthy donors (dated 2017 in TCRdb). With respect to the entire study: According to an earlier analysis of a few hundred of the donors, some 180 million T cells yielded 117 million unique TCR beta sequences and about 300 Gb of sequence data. An early release covering about 600 HLA-typed donors comprised about 300 gigabases of sequencing data and approximately 85 million unique TCR sequences. Among the roughly 390 genotyped donors, around 81% belonged to the genetic ancestry cluster associated with self-reported Caucasian donors. The study aimed to test whether cataloging public T cell receptors could reveal signatures of past pathogen exposure. The study used immunosequencing to profile the T cell repertoires of about 670 subjects and linked those repertoires to cytomegalovirus serostatus. In addition to the first cohort of roughly 700 subjects, a separate validation cohort of under 150 different subjects was used. High-throughput TCR immunosequencing, statistical association of individual TCRs with disease status, and machine learning were combined to predict cytomegalovirus infection status. In a later analysis, previously published TCR beta repertoires from 550 to 700 donors were re-analyzed and high-resolution HLA genotyping was added so that TCR occurrence patterns could be studied. Rather than drawing on any new phenotypic data, the later analysis identified candidate immune exposures from TCR beta sequences and the way those sequences occurred across donors. In an earlier analysis of around 540 of the donors, high-throughput TCR beta sequencing was used to judge whether each TCR beta V gene segment behaved as functional or pseudogenic. Donor age, sex, ethnicity and CMV serostatus were collected together with the repertoire data. In a later genetic analysis, genome-wide SNP genotypes for about 60% of the 666 donors were used, and that subset was treated as a discovery cohort. Every repertoire in the discovery cohort had been generated on one and the same sequencing platform. Class I and class II HLA loci were covered by the typing at four-digit resolution. The number of typed donors differed by locus: about 620-640 for A, B, C, DRB1 and DQB1; some 500 for DQA1; approximately 610 for DPA1; and around 450 for DPB1. About five DR-DQ haplotypes were treated as single units for association and clustering because of strong linkage in the cohort. Across approximately 420 genotyped donors of the cohort, an average of approximately 240,000 unique TCR beta nucleotide sequences per donor were sequenced, and 15% to 20% of those sequences were non-productive.

The library relied on the immunoSEQ multiplex PCR assay. For the multiplex PCR, a mixture combining 60 forward primers for TCR Vbeta segments and 13 reverse primers for TCR Jbeta segments was used. Amplification of the CDR3 region of rearranged TCR beta genes was performed with a multiplex PCR assay on genomic DNA. The amplified TCR beta libraries were sequenced on the Illumina HiSeq System as 87-base-pair reads. The study's own analysis went as follows. Across the 640 or so repertoires, a later analysis counted approximately 75 million unique TCR beta chains, 9 million to 14 million of which were shared by at least two donors. A nearest-neighbor algorithm error-corrected the raw reads and collapsed the reads into unique sequences, merging closely related sequences to remove PCR and sequencing errors. To assign V, D and J gene segments, CDR3 sequences were aligned to IMGT reference sequences. For a sequence to be retained, at least a six-nucleotide match to both a V gene segment and a J gene segment was required. Rearrangements were called productive when the CDR3 lacked stop codons and stayed in frame with V and J; all others were non-productive. CDR3 was defined according to IMGT convention as the region running from the second conserved V-encoded cysteine to the conserved J-encoded phenylalanine. Sequences without an unambiguous match to a single V gene segment were excluded from the earlier analysis of approximately 560 of the donors. In an earlier analysis of approximately 550 of the donors, V segments were called functional above 56.7% productive rearrangements and were called segregating when the between-donor standard deviation exceeded 5%. A statistical classification framework was built for diagnosing cytomegalovirus status from the catalog of TCR beta chain sequences. In a later analysis, TCR nucleotide sequences were compared against IMGT/GENE-DB human TR gene sequences so that V and J genes could be assigned. A later analysis assigned CDR3 sequences and most-parsimonious VDJ recombination scenarios with the TCRdist pipeline. In a later analysis, each TCR beta chain was defined by its CDR3 amino acid sequence together with its V-gene family, and reads without a unique V-gene family were excluded. A later analysis removed 550 to 700 highly shared, low-generation-probability nucleotide sequences to deal with suspected cross-contamination and a sequencing artifact. For each public chain, a later analysis derived a clonal expansion index from normalized ranks of inferred template counts within each repertoire. A later analysis computed generation probabilities with a VDJ recombination model fitted to out-of-frame rearrangements, and checked the results against IGoR. A later analysis scored TCR-TCR, TCR-HLA and TCR-CMV co-occurrence with hypergeometric tests, applying a repertoire-size bias correction to TCR pairs. False discovery rates were estimated in a later analysis by permuting HLA or CMV assignments 20 times. In a later analysis, co-occurring TCRs were grouped using DBSCAN, and TCRdist sequence similarity was added for clustering within HLA-allele-positive subsets. Repertoires with fewer than 30,000 or more than 120,000 public chains were left out of co-occurrence clustering, as were five repertoires with anomalous nucleotide sharing. In its TCRdb copy, this immuneACCESS table keeps in-frame sequences only and misses some clones. Where compared with another copy, unresolved V genes explain less than half of these, and the others have no known cause. Clone size and the V and J calls come from that table; the DNA yielded D and trimming. This sample's table carries some 130,000 clones. Roughly 1.7% of the sample goes to the ten largest clones.

The cohort consisted of 666 healthy bone marrow donors. At the time of sampling, every cohort member was nominally healthy, though immune exposures that went unrecorded were likely present. The donor tested CMV seropositive and was one of the 289 seropositive cohort members. Every donor gave a peripheral blood sample, and the peripheral blood mononuclear cells from that sample were used for TCR beta sequencing. The Qiagen DNeasy Blood Extraction Kit was used to extract genomic DNA from the blood cell samples. Comment on this clone: Its antigen is still unknown.

What the research found in general, with its limitations: Several of the top co-occurrence clusters appeared to be linked to parvovirus B19, influenza, CMV and Epstein-Barr virus, according to a later analysis. According to a later analysis, most CMV-associated TCR beta chains appeared to be HLA-restricted, and the HLA associations seemed to be driven largely by CMV exposure. The 87-base-pair reads could not distinguish some IMGT-functional V segments, including TRBV6-2 and TRBV6-3, so those segments were excluded. A further reported finding was that TCR beta sequences accurately predicted the HLA-A and HLA-B alleles for most subjects in the first cohort. Broadly in line with IMGT annotations, most TCR beta V segments showed up in productive rearrangements about 90% or about 30% of the time in an earlier analysis of approximately 640 of the donors. A cluster of highly shared sequence variants was judged likely to be a technical artifact of the sequencing pipeline. Presence/absence analyses assumed roughly uniform sequencing depth across donors, an assumption that may not hold. Because counts were too low, some 17 rarely observed V segments, including chromosome 9 orphons, were excluded from the earlier analysis of 587 of the donors. While some public TCRs were present in many individuals, most TCR sequences turned up only very rarely across donors. For the cohort, immune exposure information was limited to CMV serostatus. In both the original and validation cohorts, the classifier was reported to diagnose cytomegalovirus status with high specificity and sensitivity. In this cohort, only TCR beta chains were sequenced, and detectable features were limited by the absence of alpha or paired-chain data. An association between a missense DCLRE1C variant and V-gene and J-gene trimming of TCR beta chains was found in a later genetic analysis and replicated in an independent cohort. Because HLA typing was missing for some donors at each locus, association tests included only the typed subset. Specific HLA alleles were associated with 16,951 TCR beta sequences at a false discovery rate of 0.05 in a later analysis. In a later analysis, HLA-associated TCR beta chains showed more clonal expansion and lower generation probabilities than non-associated chains that were equally common. Three of the identified cytomegalovirus-associated TCR beta chains were confirmed in vitro to be specific for cytomegalovirus antigens. The study listed over 150 TCR beta chains as associated with cytomegalovirus. Linkage disequilibrium might explain the correlated functional status among segregating V segments, but an unknown experimental factor could not be ruled out. When HLA alleles, especially DR and DQ, strongly co-occurred, TCR associations were difficult to assign to individual alleles. According to a later analysis, TCR association rates differed among HLA loci, with DRB1 alleles showing the most associated TCRs and HLA-C alleles showing the fewest. According to the authors, the approach could potentially be generalized to other disease states and immunological phenotypes. A later genetic analysis reported fewer N-insertions in productive TCRs among donors in an Asian-associated ancestry cluster than the 666-donor mean.

V is clipped by 2 bases and J by 3 bases, and the sequence between their germline boundaries is 8 bases long. CDR1 and CDR2 were assigned from the germline V gene (reference sequence) as SGHKS and YYEKEE. The CDR3 sequence holds 14 residues, the cysteine and phenylalanine included. The retained sequence is limited to the CDR3, 42 bases, with the frame set at the first base. The chain was built from TRBV5-5 and TRBJ1-4, with no D gene named confidently. This TCR was sampled from a woman between 35 and 50 years old in good health and CMV-seropositive. The sequencing input was PBMCs. The CDR3 is CASSLYSSNEKLFF. The bases read TGTGCCAGCAGCTTATACAGCTCTAATGAAAAACTGTTTTTT.